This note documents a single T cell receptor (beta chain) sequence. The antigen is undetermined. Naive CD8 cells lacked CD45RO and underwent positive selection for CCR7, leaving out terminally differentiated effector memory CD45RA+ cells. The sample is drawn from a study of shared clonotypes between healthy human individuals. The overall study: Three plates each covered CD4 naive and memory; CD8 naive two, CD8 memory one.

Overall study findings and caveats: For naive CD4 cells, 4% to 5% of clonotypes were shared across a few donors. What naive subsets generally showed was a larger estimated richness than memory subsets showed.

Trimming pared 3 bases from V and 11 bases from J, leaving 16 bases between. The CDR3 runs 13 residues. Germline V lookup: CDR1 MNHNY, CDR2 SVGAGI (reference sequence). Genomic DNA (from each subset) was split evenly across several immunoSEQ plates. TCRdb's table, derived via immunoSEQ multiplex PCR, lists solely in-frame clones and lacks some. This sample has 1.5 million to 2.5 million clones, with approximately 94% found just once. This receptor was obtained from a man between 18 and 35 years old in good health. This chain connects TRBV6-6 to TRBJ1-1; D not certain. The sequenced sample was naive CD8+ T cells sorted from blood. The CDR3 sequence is CASSYWAGEDAFF. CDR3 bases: TGTGCCAGCAGTTATTGGGCAGGTGAGGATGCTTTCTTT.